These 14 T cell receptor beta chains share one sample of origin, sequenced in a study of beta chain features in type 1 diabetes. Study conclusions and caveats: Type 1 diabetes patients had TCRB CDR3s that were shorter (moderately but significantly so) in all four CD4+ subsets.

These TCRs are of unknown antigen specificity. Sequencing targeted expressed TCRB transcripts, as all isolated RNA had been reverse transcribed. Produced via immunoSEQ multiplex PCR; TCRdb's table is partial and in-frame only. The data contain about 160,000 clones, 7% to 9% of them singletons. The sample taken for sequencing was central memory CD4+ T cells from blood. These TCRs come from a man between 18 and 35 years old with type 1 diabetes.

This clone was counted between two and nine times. The genes are TRBV6-5 and TRBJ2-3; possibly TRBD1 for D (6 bases). The CDR3 sequence is 14 residues long. CDR1 and CDR2 (germline): MNHEY, SVGAGI. V was trimmed by 6 bases and J by 2 bases, leaving 12 bases between them. The CDR3 DNA reads as TGTGCCAGCAGCCCCATGGGGGCCACAGATACGCAGTATTTT. Translated: CASSPMGATDTQYF.

The V gene is TRBV7-2, the J gene TRBJ2-7; perhaps TRBD1 as D (5 bases). Trimming pared 5 bases from V and 2 bases from J, leaving 19 bases between. In germline, CDR1 is SGHTA, CDR2 FQGNSA. This CDR3 has 16 residues. The CDR3, as DNA: TGTGCCAGCAGCGTAACGCCGGACACTTCCCCCTACGAGCAGTACTTC. Encoded protein: CASSVTPDTSPYEQYF. Using reference TRBV7-2 and TRBJ2-7 for the parts outside the CDR3, the full variable domain is GAGVSQSPSNKVTEKGKDVELRCDPISGHTALYWYRQSLGQGLEFLIYFQGNSAPDKSGLPSDRFSAERTGGSVSTLTIQRTQQEDSAVYLCASSVTPDTSPYEQYFGPGTRLTVT.

A note on this clone: Distinct nucleotide sequences in the sample also encode this CDR3. J is TRBJ2-5 and V is TRBV7-2, with TRBD1 identical over 11 bases. The V gene's germline CDR1 is SGHTA and CDR2 FQGNSA. The length of the CDR3 is 13 residues. V shed 5 bases and J 5 bases; nucleotides not matched to a gene: 1. Here the CDR3 DNA reads TGTGCCAGCAGCCGGGACAGGGGGGAGACCCAGTACTTC. As protein: CASSRDRGETQYF.

This clone was seen a single time. V gene TRBV5-1 combines with J gene TRBJ2-7, with D maybe TRBD2 (6 bases). CDR1 is SGHRS and CDR2 is YFSETQ in the germline V gene. CDR3 length: 15 amino acids. Trimming shortened V by 1 base and J by 3 bases, and 14 bases separated the two germline ends. The CDR3 DNA follows: TGCGCCAGCAGCTTGACCGGGGGTACGAGCTACGAGCAGTACTTC. This codes for CASSLTGGTSYEQYF. Using reference TRBV5-1 and TRBJ2-7 for the parts outside the CDR3, the full variable domain is KAGVTQTPRYLIKTRGQQVTLSCSPISGHRSVSWYQQTPGQGLQFLFEYFSETQRNKGNFPGRFSGRQFSNSRSEMNVSTLELGDSALYLCASSLTGGTSYEQYFGPGTRLTVT.

This chain uses TRBV7-9 with TRBJ2-1; D gene ambiguous. This CDR3 contains 14 residues. The germline V gene encodes CDR1 SEHNR and CDR2 FQNEAQ (reference sequence). V was shortened by 4 bases and J by 4 bases, with 11 bases between the two germline ends. CDR3 in DNA: TGTGCCAGCAGCTACCCCGTTCGGTACAATGAGCAGTTCTTC. Translation gives CASSYPVRYNEQFF.

The V gene is TRBV18, the J gene TRBJ1-1; possibly TRBD1 for D (6 bases). Germline V CDR1 and CDR2: KGHSH, LQKENI. CDR3 size: 12 residues. V was cut by 4 bases and J by 4 bases, with 7 bases left in between. The CDR3 sequence is CASSQGVTEAFF. The CDR3 nucleotides read TGTGCCAGCTCACAGGGGGTCACTGAAGCTTTCTTT.

This clone has only a few counts. This sequence joins TRBV7-7 and TRBJ2-5; no definite D call. This CDR3 contains 14 residues. Trimming removed 2 bases from V and 5 bases from J, with 12 bases in between. CDR1 is SSHAT and CDR2 is FNYEAQ in the germline V gene (reference sequence). The CDR3 DNA follows: TGTGCCAGCAGCTTAACCCGGAGTTGGGAGACCCAGTACTTC. Translated: CASSLTRSWETQYF. Full variable domain (rest looked up from reference TRBV7-7 and TRBJ2-5): GAGVSQSPRYKVTKRGQDVTLRCDPISSHATLYWYQQALGQGPEFLTYFNYEAQPDKSGLPSDRFSAERPEGSISTLTIQRTEQRDSAMYRCASSLTRSWETQYFGPGTRLLVL.

This chain links TRBV9 with TRBJ2-3, with 14 positions matching TRBD2. Germline trimming cut 3 bases from V and 4 bases from J; bases unmatched to any gene: 4. The CDR3 runs to 16 residues. Germline values: CDR1 SGDLS, CDR2 YYNGEE. The CDR3 DNA follows: TGTGCCAGCAGCGCGGGACTAGCGGGGGCCGCAGATACGCAGTATTTT. Amino acids: CASSAGLAGAADTQYF. The full variable domain, with the rest looked up from reference TRBV9 and TRBJ2-3, is DSGVTQTPKHLITATGQRVTLRCSPRSGDLSVYWYQQSLDQGLQFLIQYYNGEERAKGNILERFSAQQFPDLHSELNLSSLELGDSALYFCASSAGLAGAADTQYFGPGTRLTVL.

J is TRBJ2-7 and V is TRBV11-2; unclear D gene. This CDR3 is 15 amino acids long. Looked up from germline, CDR1 is SGHAT and CDR2 is FQNNGV. Between the trimmed V and J ends, which lost 6 bases and 4 bases, there was a span of 19 bases. The CDR3 loop reads CASSRHLNPNYEQYF. CDR3 sequence (DNA): TGTGCCAGCAGTCGTCACCTGAACCCTAATTACGAGCAGTACTTC.

This clone was counted only a few times. The genes are TRBV7-2 and TRBJ2-5; the D is unclear. Trimming cost V 6 bases and J 5 bases, with 10 bases left between them. CDR1 is SGHTA and CDR2 is FQGNSA in the germline V gene. The CDR3 loop spans 12 amino acids. CDR3 in amino acids: CASSPHGETQYF. The CDR3 bases are TGTGCCAGCAGTCCACACGGGGAGACCCAGTACTTC.

The chain is built from TRBV7-8 and TRBJ2-1; 10 bases are shared with TRBD2. CDR1 is SGHVS, CDR2 FQNEAQ, per germline. The CDR3 is 16 residues long. Losses at the gene ends were 3 bases for V and 6 bases for J; bases not matched to a gene: 8. CDR3: CASSFSTSGVSNEQFF. The CDR3 DNA reads TGTGCCAGCAGCTTCTCAACTAGCGGGGTGTCCAATGAGCAGTTCTTC.

The J gene is TRBJ2-5, the V gene TRBV6-5, with D hard to call. The CDR3 covers 12 residues. Germline V lookup: CDR1 MNHEY, CDR2 SVGAGI. Trimming took off 8 bases at V and 5 bases at J, with 12 bases between the two ends. DNA for the CDR3: TGTGCCAGCCGCACCGACTCTGAGACCCAGTACTTC. It specifies CASRTDSETQYF.

In this sample, this clone turned up a few times. The chain uses TRBV6-4 and TRBJ2-1, with TRBD1 matching over 7 bases. V lost 3 bases to trimming and J lost 6 bases; unmatched junction nucleotides: 5. The length of the CDR3 is 14 residues. Per the germline V gene, CDR1 is MRHNA and CDR2 is SNTAGT. The DNA of the CDR3 is TGTGCCAGCAGTGATCTTTCAGGGGGCAATGAGCAGTTCTTC. This codes for CASSDLSGGNEQFF.

This clone was recorded many times. The chain couples TRBV9 to TRBJ1-5, with unresolved D. Germline V lookup: CDR1 SGDLS, CDR2 YYNGEE. The CDR3 is made up of 15 amino acids. The germline V and J ends were trimmed by 9 bases and 2 bases, with 18 bases remaining between them. CDR3 protein: CATTGSGEGNQPQHF. CDR3 in DNA: TGTGCCACCACGGGTAGCGGGGAGGGCAATCAGCCCCAGCATTTT. The variable domain in full, completed from reference TRBV9 and TRBJ1-5, reads DSGVTQTPKHLITATGQRVTLRCSPRSGDLSVYWYQQSLDQGLQFLIQYYNGEERAKGNILERFSAQQFPDLHSELNLSSLELGDSALYFCATTGSGEGNQPQHFGDGTRLSIL.